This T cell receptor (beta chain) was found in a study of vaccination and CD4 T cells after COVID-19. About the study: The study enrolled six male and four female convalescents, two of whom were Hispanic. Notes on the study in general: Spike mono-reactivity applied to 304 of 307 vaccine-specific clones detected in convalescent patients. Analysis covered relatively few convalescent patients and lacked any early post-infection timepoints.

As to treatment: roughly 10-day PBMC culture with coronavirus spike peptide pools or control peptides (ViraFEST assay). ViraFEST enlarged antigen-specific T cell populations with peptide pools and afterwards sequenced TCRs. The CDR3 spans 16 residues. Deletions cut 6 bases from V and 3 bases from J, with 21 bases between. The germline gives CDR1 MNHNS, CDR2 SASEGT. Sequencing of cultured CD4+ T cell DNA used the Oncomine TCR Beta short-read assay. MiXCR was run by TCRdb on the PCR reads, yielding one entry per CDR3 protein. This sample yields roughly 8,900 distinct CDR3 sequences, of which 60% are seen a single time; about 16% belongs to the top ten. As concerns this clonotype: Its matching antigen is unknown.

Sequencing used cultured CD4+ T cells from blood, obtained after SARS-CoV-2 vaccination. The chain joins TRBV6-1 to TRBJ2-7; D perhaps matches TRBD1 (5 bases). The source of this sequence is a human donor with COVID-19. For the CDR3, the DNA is TGTGCCAGCAGGGATATGGGGCCGACACATCTCTACGAGCAGTACTTC. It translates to CASRDMGPTHLYEQYF.